These T cell receptor beta chains were read from a single sample in a study of blood T cell repertoires in COVID-19. Generated by immunoSEQ multiplex PCR, the TCRdb table keeps only in-frame clones and is missing some. There are about 170,000 clones in the sample; roughly 86% occur only once, and around 2.9% lies in the top ten. Sequenced sample: peripheral blood. The receptors were gathered from a woman older than 75 with COVID-19, enrolled during active disease. CDR3s include the opening cysteine and the closing phenylalanine or tryptophan. Fields, in order: CDR3 DNA, CDR3 protein, clone size, V gene, J gene, D gene. The D gene is left open where the match is weak. Expanded clones get a size class; other rows say once, few or many, or leave the size out.

CDR3nt: TGCGCCAGCAGCCCGGGGGGGGTACAGGGATGGGAGCAGTACTTC; CDR3aa: CASSPGGVQGWEQYF; abundance: -; v_gene: TRBV5-1; j_gene: TRBJ2-7; d_gene: TRBD2
CDR3nt: TGTGCCAGCACCCAAGGACAGGGTTTGGGCAATCAGCCCCAGCATTTT; CDR3aa: CASTQGQGLGNQPQHF; abundance: -; v_gene: TRBV2; j_gene: TRBJ1-5; d_gene: TRBD1
CDR3nt: TGTGCCAGCAGTATGACAGGATACATGAACACTGAAGCTTTCTTT; CDR3aa: CASSMTGYMNTEAFF; abundance: -; v_gene: TRBV6-5; j_gene: TRBJ1-1; d_gene: -
CDR3nt: TGTGCCGGAGGGTCAGGCTTTTACGAGCAGTACTTC; CDR3aa: CAGGSGFYEQYF; abundance: -; v_gene: TRBV28; j_gene: TRBJ2-7; d_gene: -
CDR3nt: TGTGCCATCAGTGAATCACTTAGCACAGATACGCAGTATTTT; CDR3aa: CAISESLSTDTQYF; abundance: few; v_gene: TRBV10-3; j_gene: TRBJ2-3; d_gene: -
CDR3nt: TGTGCCAGCAGTTTAGAACCCGCGGGAGTAAGCACAGATACGCAGTATTTT; CDR3aa: CASSLEPAGVSTDTQYF; abundance: -; v_gene: TRBV27; j_gene: TRBJ2-3; d_gene: TRBD2
CDR3nt: TGTGCCAGCTCACACGACAGACACTCTGGAAACACCATATATTTT; CDR3aa: CASSHDRHSGNTIYF; abundance: -; v_gene: TRBV18; j_gene: TRBJ1-3; d_gene: -
CDR3nt: TGTGCCAGCAGCTTAGCGCTGAGCTCCTACAATGAGCAGTTCTTC; CDR3aa: CASSLALSSYNEQFF; abundance: once; v_gene: TRBV7-9; j_gene: TRBJ2-1; d_gene: -
CDR3nt: TGCGCCAGCAGCCGAAGCCGGACCTGGACTAGTGGGATAGCAGATACGCAGTATTTT; CDR3aa: CASSRSRTWTSGIADTQYF; abundance: -; v_gene: TRBV4-1; j_gene: TRBJ2-3; d_gene: TRBD2
CDR3nt: TGCGCCAGCAGCTTGGACGGGACTAGCGTCTACGAGCAGTACTTC; CDR3aa: CASSLDGTSVYEQYF; abundance: -; v_gene: TRBV5-1; j_gene: TRBJ2-7; d_gene: TRBD2
CDR3nt: TGTGCCTGGAGTCAGGGGGTACGGGGCGGCTACACCTTC; CDR3aa: CAWSQGVRGGYTF; abundance: -; v_gene: TRBV30; j_gene: TRBJ1-2; d_gene: TRBD1
CDR3nt: TGTGCCAGCACCCCGACAGGAATTAATTCACCCCTCCACTTT; CDR3aa: CASTPTGINSPLHF; abundance: once; v_gene: TRBV6-5; j_gene: TRBJ1-6; d_gene: -
CDR3nt: TGTGCCAGTAGTATTTCCGGGACTAGCGTCTACGAGCAGTACTTC; CDR3aa: CASSISGTSVYEQYF; abundance: -; v_gene: TRBV19; j_gene: TRBJ2-7; d_gene: TRBD2
CDR3nt: TGTGCCAGCAGTTACCCTCGGGGGGCGGGGACCGGGGAGCTGTTTTTT; CDR3aa: CASSYPRGAGTGELFF; abundance: -; v_gene: TRBV6-5; j_gene: TRBJ2-2; d_gene: -
CDR3nt: TGTGCCAGCAGCTTGAGAGGCACTAGCTCTGGGGCCAACGTCCTGACTTTC; CDR3aa: CASSLRGTSSGANVLTF; abundance: -; v_gene: TRBV5-6; j_gene: TRBJ2-6; d_gene: -
CDR3nt: TGTGCCAGCAGCTTGGGGGTCCTGAGCAGGTTAATGAACGAGCAGTACTTC; CDR3aa: CASSLGVLSRLMNEQYF; abundance: -; v_gene: TRBV5-5; j_gene: TRBJ2-7; d_gene: -
CDR3nt: TGTGCCAGCAGTTACTCGTTCTCGAACACTGAAGCTTTCTTT; CDR3aa: CASSYSFSNTEAFF; abundance: -; v_gene: TRBV6-5; j_gene: TRBJ1-1; d_gene: -
CDR3nt: TGTGCCAGCAGCTCCGGGGGACTAGCGGGCGGATGGCCCCCGGGGGGTTACAATGAGCAGTTCTTC; CDR3aa: CASSSGGLAGGWPPGGYNEQFF; abundance: once; v_gene: TRBV7-3; j_gene: TRBJ2-1; d_gene: TRBD2
CDR3nt: TGTGCCAGCATGGGGCAACTATATAGCAATCAGCCCCAGCATTTT; CDR3aa: CASMGQLYSNQPQHF; abundance: -; v_gene: TRBV2; j_gene: TRBJ1-5; d_gene: -
CDR3nt: TGTGCCAGCAGTCGAGGTCCCGGGACAGGGGGCAGGGACACTGAAGCTTTCTTT; CDR3aa: CASSRGPGTGGRDTEAFF; abundance: -; v_gene: TRBV7-2; j_gene: TRBJ1-1; d_gene: TRBD1
CDR3nt: TGTGCCAGCAGCCAAGATGAAGCGGGAAACACAGATACGCAGTATTTT; CDR3aa: CASSQDEAGNTDTQYF; abundance: -; v_gene: TRBV3-1/TRBV3-2; j_gene: TRBJ2-3; d_gene: TRBD2
CDR3nt: TGTGCCAGCAGCTTAGAGGGCAGGGGGTCCACTGAAGCTTTCTTT; CDR3aa: CASSLEGRGSTEAFF; abundance: -; v_gene: TRBV11-3; j_gene: TRBJ1-1; d_gene: TRBD1
CDR3nt: TGTGCCAGCAGAGGACGGGGTTCCTACAATGAGCAGTTCTTC; CDR3aa: CASRGRGSYNEQFF; abundance: -; v_gene: TRBV28; j_gene: TRBJ2-1; d_gene: -
CDR3nt: TGTGCCAGTAGTCAGAGGACAGGGCACACTGAAGCTTTCTTT; CDR3aa: CASSQRTGHTEAFF; abundance: -; v_gene: TRBV19; j_gene: TRBJ1-1; d_gene: TRBD1
CDR3nt: TGCGCCAGCAGCCCCGTCTGGGGGGAGTACGAGCAGTACTTC; CDR3aa: CASSPVWGEYEQYF; abundance: -; v_gene: TRBV5-1; j_gene: TRBJ2-7; d_gene: -
CDR3nt: TGCGCCAGCAGCCACGCCGGGACTCATTCCACCCTCCACTTT; CDR3aa: CASSHAGTHSTLHF; abundance: -; v_gene: TRBV4-3; j_gene: TRBJ1-6; d_gene: -
CDR3nt: TGTGCCAGCAGCTCCACGGGCTATGGCTACACCTTC; CDR3aa: CASSSTGYGYTF; abundance: -; v_gene: TRBV28; j_gene: TRBJ1-2; d_gene: -
CDR3nt: TGTGCCAGCACCGCCGAAAGGGAGGATACGCAGTATTTT; CDR3aa: CASTAEREDTQYF; abundance: -; v_gene: TRBV7-2; j_gene: TRBJ2-3; d_gene: -
CDR3nt: TGTGCCAGCAGCACCTCCGGGACAGCTGGAAACACCATATATTTT; CDR3aa: CASSTSGTAGNTIYF; abundance: -; v_gene: TRBV7-9; j_gene: TRBJ1-3; d_gene: TRBD1
CDR3nt: TGTGCCACCAGCAGTACTCCGGCGACAGGTATCTCCGGGCAGTACTTC; CDR3aa: CATSSTPATGISGQYF; abundance: -; v_gene: TRBV15; j_gene: TRBJ2-7; d_gene: -
CDR3nt: TGTGCCAGCAGCTTGACTAGCAGCTACGAGCAGTACTTC; CDR3aa: CASSLTSSYEQYF; abundance: many; v_gene: TRBV7-9; j_gene: TRBJ2-7; d_gene: TRBD2
CDR3nt: TGTGCCAGCACCGAGGCGTCGTGCGAGTACTTC; CDR3aa: CASTEASCEYF; abundance: -; v_gene: TRBV21-1; j_gene: TRBJ2-5; d_gene: -
CDR3nt: TGTGCCAGCAGATGGGACAGCTCTGGAAACACCATATATTTT; CDR3aa: CASRWDSSGNTIYF; abundance: -; v_gene: TRBV13; j_gene: TRBJ1-3; d_gene: TRBD1
CDR3nt: TGCAGCGGAGTAGCGGGGGGGTTTGAGCAGTTCTTC; CDR3aa: CSGVAGGFEQFF; abundance: once; v_gene: TRBV29-1; j_gene: TRBJ2-1; d_gene: TRBD2
CDR3nt: TGTGCCAGCAGTTTTGGCGGAGGCACCGGGGAGCTGTTTTTT; CDR3aa: CASSFGGGTGELFF; abundance: -; v_gene: TRBV6-2/TRBV6-3; j_gene: TRBJ2-2; d_gene: -
CDR3nt: TGCAGTGCTGAACTCGTCGAGCAGTACTTC; CDR3aa: CSAELVEQYF; abundance: -; v_gene: TRBV20-1; j_gene: TRBJ2-7; d_gene: -